The sequence of this TCR beta chain was determined in a study of patients and donors after allogeneic stem cell transplantation. TCRdb itself ran the RT-PCR reads through MiXCR, one entry per CDR3 protein. The data show around 200,000 distinct CDR3 sequences, less than 50% seen once. The receptor was derived from a human donor who was either an allogeneic HSCT recipient or a stem cell or donor lymphocyte infusion donor (not recorded which). It is not recorded whose cells these are; they may come from a transplant donor. Sequencing input: blood, either unsorted or a sorted T cell fraction (not recorded which).

CDR3 sequence reads: CASSLVVGPPLHF. The CDR3 DNA follows: TGTGCCAGCAGCTTGGTCGTTGGTCCGCCACTCCACTTT. This chain connects TRBV5-5 to TRBJ1-6; no reliable D call. This CDR3 has 13 amino acids. V lost 0 bases, J lost 16 bases, and 14 bases lay in between. Germline-derived CDR1 and CDR2 are SGHKS and YYEKEE (reference sequence).